This TCR beta chain stems from a study of CD4 and CD8 cells across lung adenocarcinoma regions. Donors had localized lung adenocarcinoma, a non-small cell lung cancer. The germline V gene has CDR1 MNHEY and CDR2 SMNVEV (reference sequence). The CDR3 length is 10 residues. The ends were cut back, 9 bases at V and 4 bases at J, with 6 bases in the middle. TCRdb redid the calling of the PCR reads with MiXCR, one entry per CDR3 protein. The table lists about 25,000 distinct CDR3 sequences, under 60% of them singletons. As regards this clonotype: The conserved closing phenylalanine or tryptophan is absent in this CDR3, likely reflecting a read error.

This chain connects TRBV27 to TRBJ2-5; D remains unclear. The TCR comes from a male donor with lung adenocarcinoma. The CD4 and CD8 labels of this study may be unreliable. The sample taken for sequencing was CD8+ T cells from the center of a lung tumor. The CDR3 region has the DNA TGTGCCAGGGGTTTAGAGACCCAGTACTTG. As protein: CARGLETQYL.